A selection of T cell receptor beta chains follows, all from one sample in a study of prognosis after radiotherapy for stage I lung cancer. TCRdb re-derived calls from the multiplex PCR reads in MiXCR, one entry per CDR3 protein. Counted here are over 10,000 distinct CDR3 sequences, about 46% occurring once; the ten biggest clones make up approximately 30%. Sequenced material: PBMCs, taken before or after stereotactic body radiation therapy (not recorded which). The receptors come from a donor aged 50 or older with non-small cell lung cancer. The CDR3 runs from the conserved cysteine through the conserved F or W. A D gene is named only where the DNA matches it firmly. Clone size appears in some rows only: once, few, many, or a class for an expanded clone.

CDR3aa: CAREVGMLAFF
CDR3nt: TGTGCCAGAGAGGTTGGGATGTTAGCTTTCTTT
v_gene: TRBV28
d_gene: .
j_gene: TRBJ1-1
abundance: .

CDR3aa: CASSRIGDNRAFF
CDR3nt: TGTGCAAGCAGTCGAATAGGTGACAATCGAGCTTTCTTT
v_gene: TRBV6-2/TRBV6-3
d_gene: .
j_gene: TRBJ1-1
abundance: .

CDR3aa: CVSSSQGAGSGELFF
CDR3nt: TGTGTCAGCAGTTCACAGGGGGCGGGGTCCGGGGAGCTGTTTTTT
v_gene: TRBV6-2/TRBV6-3
d_gene: TRBD1
j_gene: TRBJ2-2
abundance: .

CDR3aa: CATSRDKGISGNTIYF
CDR3nt: TGTGCCACCAGCAGAGATAAGGGGATCTCTGGAAACACCATATATTTT
v_gene: TRBV15
d_gene: .
j_gene: TRBJ1-3
abundance: many

CDR3aa: CAWSVPAAMNTEAFF
CDR3nt: TGTGCCTGGAGTGTACCAGCGGCCATGAACACTGAAGCTTTCTTT
v_gene: TRBV30
d_gene: .
j_gene: TRBJ1-1
abundance: many

CDR3aa: CASSVDWGAGSPLHF
CDR3nt: TGTGCCAGCAGCGTAGATTGGGGGGCTGGGTCACCCCTCCACTTT
v_gene: TRBV9
d_gene: .
j_gene: TRBJ1-6
abundance: many

CDR3aa: CAWVPPGLLAYTF
CDR3nt: TGTGCCTGGGTCCCCCCGGGACTTCTTGCCTACACCTTC
v_gene: TRBV30
d_gene: .
j_gene: TRBJ1-2
abundance: large

CDR3aa: CASSADRGTGELFF
CDR3nt: TGTGCTAGCAGCGCCGACAGGGGCACCGGGGAGCTGTTTTTT
v_gene: TRBV7-7
d_gene: TRBD1
j_gene: TRBJ2-2
abundance: many

CDR3aa: CASSSLVTRAPADTQYF
CDR3nt: TGTGCCAGCAGTTCACTAGTGACTAGGGCGCCCGCAGATACGCAGTATTTT
v_gene: TRBV6-2/TRBV6-3
d_gene: .
j_gene: TRBJ2-3
abundance: .

CDR3aa: CASSQAFVGVTEAFF
CDR3nt: TGTGCCAGCAGCCAAGCGTTTGTAGGGGTAACTGAAGCTTTCTTT
v_gene: TRBV14
d_gene: .
j_gene: TRBJ1-1
abundance: many

CDR3aa: CSAGGPIQIYEQYF
CDR3nt: TGCAGTGCTGGGGGCCCGATACAGATCTACGAGCAGTACTTC
v_gene: TRBV20-1
d_gene: .
j_gene: TRBJ2-7
abundance: .

CDR3aa: CASVPDRASVNTIYF
CDR3nt: TGTGCCAGCGTACCGGACAGGGCCTCTGTAAACACCATATATTTT
v_gene: TRBV7-9
d_gene: TRBD1
j_gene: TRBJ1-3
abundance: .

CDR3aa: CASSYVQGNHGELFF
CDR3nt: TGTGCCAGCAGTTATGTACAGGGTAATCACGGGGAGCTGTTTTTT
v_gene: TRBV12-3/TRBV12-4
d_gene: .
j_gene: TRBJ2-2
abundance: .

CDR3aa: CASRGQLDTGELFF
CDR3nt: TGTGCCAGCAGAGGACAGTTGGACACCGGGGAGCTGTTTTTT
v_gene: TRBV11-2
d_gene: .
j_gene: TRBJ2-2
abundance: .

CDR3aa: CASSQEGAPQSSYEQYF
CDR3nt: TGTGCCAGCAGCCAAGAAGGGGCCCCTCAAAGCTCATACGAGCAGTACTTC
v_gene: TRBV3-2
d_gene: .
j_gene: TRBJ2-7
abundance: many

CDR3aa: CAISGTTDTQYF
CDR3nt: TGTGCCATCAGTGGGACCACAGATACGCAGTATTTT
v_gene: TRBV10-3
d_gene: .
j_gene: TRBJ2-3
abundance: many

CDR3aa: CASSVRTGFGGYTF
CDR3nt: TGTGCCAGCAGCGTACGGACAGGGTTTGGCGGCTACACCTTC
v_gene: TRBV3-1
d_gene: TRBD1
j_gene: TRBJ1-2
abundance: many

CDR3aa: CASSVDSLSTDTQYF
CDR3nt: TGTGCCAGCAGTGTGGACTCACTGAGCACAGATACGCAGTATTTT
v_gene: TRBV6-2/TRBV6-3
d_gene: .
j_gene: TRBJ2-3
abundance: many

CDR3aa: CASSFGTSDLEQFF
CDR3nt: TGCGCCAGCAGCTTCGGGACTAGCGACCTTGAGCAGTTCTTC
v_gene: TRBV5-1
d_gene: TRBD2
j_gene: TRBJ2-1
abundance: .

CDR3aa: CATGGKRDMTYEQYF
CDR3nt: TGTGCCACCGGGGGGAAGCGGGACATGACCTACGAGCAGTACTTC
v_gene: TRBV24-1
d_gene: .
j_gene: TRBJ2-7
abundance: .

CDR3aa: CASSQGQSYGYTF
CDR3nt: TGTGCCAGCAGCCAAGGACAGTCTTATGGCTACACCTTC
v_gene: TRBV7-2
d_gene: .
j_gene: TRBJ1-2
abundance: medium-sized

CDR3aa: CASSRTSGSYEQYF
CDR3nt: TGTGCCAGCAGCCGGACTAGCGGATCCTACGAGCAGTACTTC
v_gene: TRBV11-2
d_gene: TRBD2
j_gene: TRBJ2-7
abundance: once

CDR3aa: CATSREGGFETQYF
CDR3nt: TGTGCCACCAGCAGAGAGGGGGGGTTCGAGACCCAGTACTTC
v_gene: TRBV15
d_gene: TRBD2
j_gene: TRBJ2-5
abundance: many

CDR3aa: CASSYALGGNTYEQYF
CDR3nt: TGTGCCAGCAGTTACGCGTTAGGCGGGAACACCTACGAGCAGTACTTC
v_gene: TRBV6-5
d_gene: .
j_gene: TRBJ2-7
abundance: .

CDR3aa: CASSQDPGVPEAFF
CDR3nt: TGCGCCAGCAGCCAAGATCCGGGGGTCCCTGAAGCTTTCTTT
v_gene: TRBV4-1
d_gene: .
j_gene: TRBJ1-1
abundance: medium-sized

CDR3aa: CASLVWGQTYEQYF
CDR3nt: TGTGCCAGCTTAGTGTGGGGACAGACCTACGAGCAGTACTTC
v_gene: TRBV11-2
d_gene: TRBD1
j_gene: TRBJ2-7
abundance: .

CDR3aa: CASSLTSGYYNEQFF
CDR3nt: TGTGCCAGCAGCCTGACTAGCGGGTATTACAATGAGCAGTTCTTC
v_gene: TRBV6-1
d_gene: TRBD2
j_gene: TRBJ2-1
abundance: few

CDR3aa: CASSPTSGRTLELFF
CDR3nt: TGTGCCAGCAGCCCAACTAGCGGGAGGACCCTGGAGCTGTTTTTT
v_gene: TRBV7-9
d_gene: TRBD2
j_gene: TRBJ2-2
abundance: .

CDR3aa: CASSLSTGGYEQYF
CDR3nt: TGTGCCAGCAGTTTATCTACAGGGGGCTACGAGCAGTACTTC
v_gene: TRBV28
d_gene: TRBD1
j_gene: TRBJ2-7
abundance: many

CDR3aa: CASSLEQGARTDTQYF
CDR3nt: TGCGCCAGCAGCTTGGAACAGGGGGCGAGAACAGATACGCAGTATTTT
v_gene: TRBV5-1
d_gene: TRBD1
j_gene: TRBJ2-3
abundance: hyperexpanded

CDR3aa: CSARTAAGAMNEQFF
CDR3nt: TGCAGTGCTCGGACGGCGGCGGGAGCGATGAATGAGCAGTTCTTC
v_gene: TRBV20-1
d_gene: TRBD2
j_gene: TRBJ2-1
abundance: few

CDR3aa: CATLVAGASTDTQYF
CDR3nt: TGTGCCACGCTCGTAGCGGGGGCTAGCACAGATACGCAGTATTTT
v_gene: TRBV11-2
d_gene: TRBD2
j_gene: TRBJ2-3
abundance: .